The 17 T cell receptor beta chains listed next were all sequenced from one sample in a study of blood T cell repertoires in COVID-19. Data came from immunoSEQ multiplex PCR; TCRdb stores just in-frame clones and leaves some out. Found here are 200,000 to 250,000 clones, about nine tenths of them singletons; the top ten hold more than 0.8%. Source material: peripheral blood. Receptors were obtained from a man aged 30-40 years with COVID-19, enrolled during active disease.

This rearrangement joins TRBV6-5 to TRBJ2-3; D is perhaps TRBD1 (6 bases). The CDR3 spans 15 residues. Deletions cut 0 bases from V and 0 bases from J, with 7 bases between. Germline values: CDR1 MNHEY, CDR2 SVGAGI. The CDR3, as DNA: TGTGCCAGCAGTTACTCGGGGGCGAGCACAGATACGCAGTATTTT. Protein sequence: CASSYSGASTDTQYF.

The chain has TRBV27 and TRBJ2-2, with D unclear. This CDR3 spans 14 amino acids. Trimming took off 3 bases at V and 2 bases at J, with 7 bases between the two ends. CDR1 MNHEY and CDR2 SMNVEV come from the germline V gene (reference sequence). In DNA, the CDR3 is TGTGCCAGCAGTTTGAGGTTCAACACCGGGGAGCTGTTTTTT. It encodes CASSLRFNTGELFF.

The chain links TRBV30 to TRBJ1-2, with a possible D match to TRBD1 (5 bases). The CDR3 has 14 amino acids. V was clipped by 1 base and J by 5 bases, with 14 bases between them. Germline V gene lookup returns CDR1 GTSNPN and CDR2 SVGIG (reference sequence). The CDR3, as DNA: TGTGCCTGGAGTGAACCCTCGTCAGGGTATGGCTACACCTTC. This sequence encodes CAWSEPSSGYGYTF.

The V gene is TRBV6-5, the J gene TRBJ2-7; D uncertain. The CDR3 loop spans 15 amino acids. The germline V gene has CDR1 MNHEY and CDR2 SVGAGI. The V gene lost 6 bases and the J gene lost 2 bases, with 17 bases spanning the gap. In nucleotides, the CDR3 is TGTGCCAGCAGACCTTCGGCCTCGCGGCCCTACGAGCAGTACTTC. Protein product: CASRPSASRPYEQYF.

CDR3 sequence (DNA): TGTGCCAGCAGTAACAACTACGAGCAGTACTTC. It codes for CASSNNYEQYF. The chain recombines TRBV6-5 with TRBJ2-7; D is undetermined. V lost 5 bases to trimming and J lost 3 bases, with 5 bases between them. The CDR3 contains 11 residues. Germline values: CDR1 MNHEY, CDR2 SVGAGI.

The chain couples TRBV21-1 to TRBJ1-1; TRBD1, the D gene given by the table, was not confirmed from the DNA. TRBV21-1 is given as a pseudogene. The CDR3 contains 14 residues. This CDR3 reads CASSQGHTNTEAFF. The DNA for the CDR3 is TGTGCCAGCAGCCAGGGACATACGAACACTGAAGCTTTCTTT.

The chain is built from TRBV6-5 and TRBJ2-7, with a possible D match to TRBD1 (6 bases). There are 13 residues in the CDR3. Germline values: CDR1 MNHEY, CDR2 SVGAGI. Trimming stripped 8 bases from V and 1 base from J, with 12 bases between. CDR3 coding DNA: TGTGCCAGCGGGGGCCACCGATCCTACGAGCAGTACTTC. It codes for CASGGHRSYEQYF.

The CDR3 DNA reads TGTGCCAGCAGCTTAGCGCCGGGATCCGAAGCTTTCTTT. This gives the protein CASSLAPGSEAFF. The chain links TRBV7-6 to TRBJ1-1, with D unresolved. The CDR3 has 13 amino acids. Germline V gene sequence: CDR1 SGHVS, CDR2 FNYEAQ. The germline V and J ends were trimmed by 0 bases and 8 bases, with 10 bases remaining between them.

The chain combines TRBV19 with TRBJ2-1, with D possibly TRBD1 on 5 matching bases. Germline loops: CDR1 LNHDA, CDR2 SQIVND (reference sequence). This CDR3 contains 18 residues. Trimming cost V 3 bases and J 1 base, with 19 bases left between them. This CDR3 reads CASSIFAQAAGSYNEQFF. The CDR3 DNA sequence: TGTGCCAGTAGTATTTTCGCACAGGCCGCTGGATCCTACAATGAGCAGTTCTTC.

The CDR3 loop reads CASSMGAGTEAFF. The CDR3 DNA reads TGTGCCAGTAGTATGGGGGCAGGAACTGAAGCTTTCTTT. This chain uses TRBV19 with TRBJ1-1; maybe TRBD1 (6 bases). V dropped 3 bases and J dropped 5 bases, with 10 bases sitting between them. In germline, CDR1 is LNHDA, CDR2 SQIVND (reference sequence). This CDR3 spans 13 amino acids.

This clone was detected once. V gene TRBV7-6 combines with J gene TRBJ1-4; a possible D gene is TRBD1 (5 bases). The V end lost 1 base, the J end lost 4 bases, and 10 bases lay between the germline ends. Per germline, CDR1 SGHVS and CDR2 FNYEAQ. The CDR3 contains 15 residues. CDR3 sequence: CASSLGDSVNEKLFF. DNA of the CDR3: TGTGCCAGCAGCTTAGGGGACTCAGTTAATGAAAAACTGTTTTTT.

V gene TRBV5-1 combines with J gene TRBJ2-1, with D possibly matching TRBD2 (6 bases). CDR3 size: 13 residues. V gave up 1 base and J gave up 6 bases, with 8 bases separating them. Per germline, CDR1 SGHRS and CDR2 YFSETQ. CDR3 in amino acids: CASSLMEGNEQFF. DNA for the CDR3: TGCGCCAGCAGCTTGATGGAGGGCAATGAGCAGTTCTTC.

The CDR3 DNA sequence: TGTGCCAGTAATGTGGCGGGACAGAGCACCGGGGAGCTGTTTTTT. Translation: CASNVAGQSTGELFF. This rearrangement joins TRBV19 to TRBJ2-2; D is perhaps TRBD1 (7 bases). V was cut by 7 bases and J by 4 bases, with 16 bases left in between. This CDR3 region has 15 residues. Germline V gives CDR1 LNHDA, CDR2 SQIVND (reference sequence).

The genes are TRBV5-1 and TRBJ1-1; no clear D gene. V lost 3 bases and J 1 base, leaving 16 bases between the germline ends. The CDR3 has 16 amino acids. The germline CDR1 and CDR2 sequences are SGHRS and YFSETQ. CDR3 sequence (DNA): TGCGCCAGCAGCTCGTCGGGTCGAGTTGGGAACACTGAAGCTTTCTTT. This encodes CASSSSGRVGNTEAFF.

The chain carries TRBV4-1 and TRBJ2-7; weak D call: TRBD1 (6 bases). This CDR3 is 14 amino acids long. CDR1 MGHRA and CDR2 YSYEKL come from the germline V gene. The V and J ends lost 3 bases and 4 bases respectively, with 13 bases between them. CDR3 bases: TGCGCCAGCAGCCAGCCATTAACAGGGTACGAGCAGTACTTC. It yields the protein CASSQPLTGYEQYF.

This chain connects TRBV12-3 or TRBV12-4 to TRBJ1-3, with D perhaps TRBD1 (6 bases). The CDR3 runs to 13 residues. V was trimmed by 9 bases and J by 2 bases, leaving 11 bases between them. CDR3 coding DNA: TGTGCCAGTTCAGGGGCCCCTGGAAACACCATATATTTT. Translated, it gives CASSGAPGNTIYF.

The chain combines TRBV5-6 with TRBJ1-5; D might be TRBD1 (5 bases). CDR3 length: 15 amino acids. Per the germline V gene, CDR1 is SGHDT and CDR2 is YYEEEE. With 5 bases removed from V and 2 bases from J, the gap between germline ends came to 14 bases. CDR3 loop: CASSEFGRGNQPQHF. CDR3 sequence (DNA): TGTGCCAGCAGTGAATTTGGCAGGGGCAATCAGCCCCAGCATTTT. The variable domain in full, with the rest retrieved from reference TRBV5-6 and TRBJ1-5, is DAGVTQSPTHLIKTRGQQVTLRCSPKSGHDTVSWYQQALGQGPQFIFQYYEEEERQRGNFPDRFSGHQFPNYSSELNVNALLLGDSALYLCASSEFGRGNQPQHFGDGTRLSIL.